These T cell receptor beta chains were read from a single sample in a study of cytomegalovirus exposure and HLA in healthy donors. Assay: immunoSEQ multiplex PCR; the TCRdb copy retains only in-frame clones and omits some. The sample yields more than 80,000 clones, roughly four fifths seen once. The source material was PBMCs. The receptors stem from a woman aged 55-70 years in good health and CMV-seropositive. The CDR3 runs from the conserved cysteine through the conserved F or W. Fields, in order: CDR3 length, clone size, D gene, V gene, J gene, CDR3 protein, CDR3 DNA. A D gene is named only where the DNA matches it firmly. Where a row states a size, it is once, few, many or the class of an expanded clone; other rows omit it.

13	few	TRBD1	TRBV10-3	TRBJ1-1	CAISGTGTTEAFF	TGTGCCATCAGTGGGACAGGGACGACTGAAGCTTTCTTT
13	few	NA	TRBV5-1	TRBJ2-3	CASSWRSTDTQYF	TGCGCCAGTAGTTGGCGGAGCACAGATACGCAGTATTTT
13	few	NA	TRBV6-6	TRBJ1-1	CAVSGTLNTEAFF	TGTGCCGTATCCGGGACACTCAACACTGAAGCTTTCTTT
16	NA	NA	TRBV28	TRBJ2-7	CASRQVMTGGVGEQYF	TGTGCCAGCAGACAAGTCATGACCGGAGGGGTGGGGGAGCAGTACTTC
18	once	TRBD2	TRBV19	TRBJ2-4	CASSIDALGGVAKNIQYF	TGTGCCAGTAGTATAGATGCCCTTGGGGGGGTAGCCAAAAACATTCAGTACTTC
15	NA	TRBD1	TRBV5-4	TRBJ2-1	CASRTGQGAYNEQFF	TGTGCCAGCAGGACCGGACAGGGGGCTTACAATGAGCAGTTCTTC
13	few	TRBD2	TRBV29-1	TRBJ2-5	CSVALAGAETQYF	TGCAGCGTTGCACTAGCGGGAGCAGAGACCCAGTACTTC
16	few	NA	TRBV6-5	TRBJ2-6	CASSYRHTSGANVLTF	TGTGCCAGCAGTTACCGACACACCTCTGGGGCCAACGTCCTGACTTTC
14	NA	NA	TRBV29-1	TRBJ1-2	CSVELGRGAGGYTF	TGCAGCGTTGAGTTGGGTCGGGGGGCTGGCGGCTACACCTTC
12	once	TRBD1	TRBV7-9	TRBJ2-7	CASSGTVYEQYF	TGTGCCAGCAGCGGGACAGTCTACGAGCAGTACTTC
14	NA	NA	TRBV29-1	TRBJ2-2	CSVTRTENTGELFF	TGCAGCGTTACTCGGACAGAGAACACCGGGGAGCTGTTTTTT
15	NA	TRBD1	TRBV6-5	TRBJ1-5	CAAGQGAWDNQPQHF	TGTGCCGCGGGACAGGGGGCCTGGGACAATCAGCCCCAGCATTTT
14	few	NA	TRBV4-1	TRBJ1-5	CASSQESGWQPQHF	TGCGCCAGCAGCCAAGAATCAGGCTGGCAGCCCCAGCATTTT
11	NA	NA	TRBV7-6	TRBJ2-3	CASSLTDTQYF	TGTGCCAGCAGTCTAACAGATACGCAGTATTTT
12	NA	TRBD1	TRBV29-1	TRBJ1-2	CSVGDRVGGYTF	TGCAGCGTTGGGGACAGGGTTGGTGGCTACACCTTC
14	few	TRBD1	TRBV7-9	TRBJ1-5	CASSFGQGDQPQHF	TGTGCCAGCAGCTTCGGACAGGGTGATCAGCCCCAGCATTTT
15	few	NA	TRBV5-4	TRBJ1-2	CASSPRLQGDYGYTF	TGTGCCAGCAGCCCTCGTTTACAGGGAGACTATGGCTACACCTTC